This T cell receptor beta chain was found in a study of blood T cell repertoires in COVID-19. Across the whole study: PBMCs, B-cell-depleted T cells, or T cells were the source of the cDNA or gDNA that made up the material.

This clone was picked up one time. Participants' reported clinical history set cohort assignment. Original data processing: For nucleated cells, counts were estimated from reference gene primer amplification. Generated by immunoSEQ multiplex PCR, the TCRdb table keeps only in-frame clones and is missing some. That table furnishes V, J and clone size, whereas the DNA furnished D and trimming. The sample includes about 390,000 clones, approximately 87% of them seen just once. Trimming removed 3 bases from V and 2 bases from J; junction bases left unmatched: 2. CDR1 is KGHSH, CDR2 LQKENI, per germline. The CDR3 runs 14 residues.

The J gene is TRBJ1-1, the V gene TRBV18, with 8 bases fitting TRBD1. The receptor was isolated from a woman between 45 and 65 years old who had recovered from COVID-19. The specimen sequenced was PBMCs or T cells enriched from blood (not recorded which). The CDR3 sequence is CASSPGQANTEAFF. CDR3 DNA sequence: TGTGCCAGCTCACCGGGACAGGCTAACACTGAAGCTTTCTTT.